The 2 T cell receptor beta chains in this list originate from one sample, sequenced in a study of blood T cell repertoires in COVID-19. Sequencing used immunoSEQ multiplex PCR; TCRdb keeps in-frame clones, though not all of them. The sample comprises 120,000 to 150,000 clones, 87% of which are singletons, and 0.75% to 0.95% rests with the top ten. Material for sequencing was peripheral blood. The receptors shown here come from a woman aged 50 to 65 with acute or convalescent COVID-19.

This rearrangement joins TRBV28 to TRBJ2-2, with D possibly TRBD2 on 6 matching bases. This CDR3 has 17 amino acids. Per germline, CDR1 MDHEN and CDR2 SYDVKM. V was shortened by 7 bases and J by 1 base, with 19 bases between the two germline ends. CDR3 bases: TGTGCCAGCACCCCGAGTAGCGGCCTCTTGAACACCGGGGAGCTGTTTTTT. Translating it yields CASTPSSGLLNTGELFF.

CDR3 residues: CASSYIADRTEAFF. The CDR3 nucleotides read TGTGCCAGTAGTTACATAGCGGACCGCACTGAAGCTTTCTTT. The chain has TRBV19 and TRBJ1-1; unclear D gene. Germline CDR1 and CDR2: LNHDA and SQIVND (reference sequence). V was clipped by 5 bases and J by 4 bases, with 14 bases between them. The CDR3 is 14 amino acids.